The rows below give T cell receptor beta chains drawn from one sample of a study of siplizumab effects on memory and regulatory T cells. Sequencing was performed with immunoSEQ multiplex PCR; in TCRdb, only in-frame clones are kept and a portion is missing. The data show roughly 100,000 clones, around 97% seen once. Sequenced sample: naive CD4+ T cells sorted from blood. Source of these receptors: a human donor in good health. Both conserved end residues are part of each CDR3. The D gene is left open where the match is weak. Size is stated for part of the rows, as once, few or many counts, or as a class when the clone is expanded.

CASSGGLQETQYF	TGTGCCAGCTCGGGGGGCCTGCAAGAGACCCAGTACTTC	TRBJ2-5	TRBV11-1	.	.
CASSFPGTGGEEQYF	TGTGCCAGCAGCTTCCCCGGGACAGGGGGTGAAGAGCAGTACTTC	TRBJ2-7	TRBV5-6	TRBD1	.
CASGLMGQPNSPLHF	TGTGCTAGTGGTCTAATGGGACAGCCTAATTCACCCCTCCACTTT	TRBJ1-6	TRBV12-5	TRBD1	.
CASSPRTGDQPQHF	TGTGCCAGCAGTCCCCGGACAGGGGATCAGCCCCAGCATTTT	TRBJ1-5	TRBV28	TRBD1	.
CASASGGSTNEKLFF	TGTGCCAGCGCCTCAGGCGGATCAACTAATGAAAAACTGTTTTTT	TRBJ1-4	TRBV28	.	.
CASSRDGNSPLHF	TGCGCCAGCAGCAGGGACGGTAATTCACCCCTCCACTTT	TRBJ1-6	TRBV5-1	.	few
CASSLKLGPTNEKLFF	TGTGCCAGCAGCCTCAAATTGGGTCCAACTAATGAAAAACTGTTTTTT	TRBJ1-4	TRBV7-2	.	.
CASSEASRQYSNQPQHF	TGTGCCAGCAGTGAAGCGAGCAGGCAGTATAGCAATCAGCCCCAGCATTTT	TRBJ1-5	TRBV6-1	.	.
CASSIRGGRPRDGEKLFF	TGTGCCAGCAGTATCCGAGGGGGCAGACCTAGGGATGGTGAAAAACTGTTTTTT	TRBJ1-4	TRBV28	TRBD1	.
CASSGRLGGWDNEQFF	TGTGCCAGCAGTGGAAGACTAGGGGGTTGGGACAATGAGCAGTTCTTC	TRBJ2-1	TRBV6-6	.	.
CASSIERWPDRGALLGGYTF	TGTGCCAGTAGTATAGAGCGGTGGCCGGACAGGGGCGCGTTGTTGGGGGGCTACACCTTC	TRBJ1-2	TRBV19	TRBD1	.
CASSLYEGQGNGYTF	TGTGCCAGCAGTTTATACGAGGGACAGGGAAATGGCTACACCTTC	TRBJ1-2	TRBV28	TRBD1	.
CARGGQGGTQYF	TGTGCCAGAGGAGGACAGGGTGGGACCCAGTACTTC	TRBJ2-5	TRBV19	TRBD1	.
CASRSQTGVETQYF	TGCGCCAGCAGATCCCAAACAGGGGTAGAGACCCAGTACTTC	TRBJ2-5	TRBV5-1	TRBD1	.
CASSLPSSGGITTQYF	TGCGCCAGCAGCTTGCCGTCCTCCGGGGGAATTACAACCCAGTACTTC	TRBJ2-5	TRBV5-1	.	.
CASSSPGGQETQYF	TGTGCCAGCAGCTCGCCCGGGGGGCAGGAGACCCAGTACTTC	TRBJ2-5	TRBV7-2	.	.
CASSPLGQEIANYGYTF	TGTGCCAGCTCCCCGTTGGGACAAGAGATTGCTAACTATGGCTACACCTTC	TRBJ1-2	TRBV18	.	.
CASSLGTSGNTIYF	TGCGCCAGCAGCCTCGGGACCTCTGGAAACACCATATATTTT	TRBJ1-3	TRBV5-1	.	.
CASRADLGSNYGYTF	TGTGCCAGCAGGGCCGACCTAGGTTCTAACTATGGCTACACCTTC	TRBJ1-2	TRBV28	.	.
CASSPVNTGELFF	TGCGCCAGCAGCCCGGTGAACACCGGGGAGCTGTTTTTT	TRBJ2-2	TRBV4-3	.	.
CAISESLQVLREQFF	TGTGCCATCAGTGAGTCTTTGCAGGTCTTACGGGAGCAGTTCTTC	TRBJ2-1	TRBV10-3	.	.
CASSEDRSTDTQYF	TGTGCCAGCAGTGAAGACAGGTCCACAGATACGCAGTATTTT	TRBJ2-3	TRBV2	.	.
CASSGDLKNEKLFF	TGTGCCAGCAGTGGGGACCTGAAAAATGAAAAACTGTTTTTT	TRBJ1-4	TRBV6-6	.	.
CASSYPGKSSNEQFF	TGTGCCAGCAGTTACCCGGGGAAGAGTAGCAATGAGCAGTTCTTC	TRBJ2-1	TRBV6-5	.	.
CASSPTGPYEQYF	TGTGCCAGCAGCCCGACCGGACCGTACGAGCAGTACTTC	TRBJ2-7	TRBV9	.	.
CASTTAGGQVDTQYF	TGTGCCAGCACCACCGCGGGGGGGCAAGTAGATACGCAGTATTTT	TRBJ2-3	TRBV7-2	TRBD2	.
CASSQEPGFSYNEQFF	TGCGCCAGCAGCCAAGAGCCGGGATTCTCCTACAATGAGCAGTTCTTC	TRBJ2-1	TRBV4-1	.	once
CASSAQGSQPQHF	TGTGCCAGCTCAGCACAGGGTTCTCAGCCCCAGCATTTT	TRBJ1-5	TRBV18	.	once
CASSTSGNIQYF	TGTGCCAGCAGCACCAGCGGAAACATTCAGTACTTC	TRBJ2-4	TRBV13	.	.
CASSSLGLAGDTYEQYF	TGTGCCAGCAGTTCACTGGGACTAGCGGGGGATACCTACGAGCAGTACTTC	TRBJ2-7	TRBV28	TRBD2	.
CASSLRDAGYGYTF	TGTGCCAGCAGTCTTAGGGACGCCGGCTATGGCTACACCTTC	TRBJ1-2	TRBV6-5	.	.
CATTESRGTDTQYF	TGTGCCACTACAGAATCGCGGGGTACAGATACGCAGTATTTT	TRBJ2-3	TRBV15	.	.
CASRSQDSSYEQYF	TGTGCCAGCCGGTCGCAGGACTCCTCCTACGAGCAGTACTTC	TRBJ2-7	TRBV2	.	.
CASSYPERPQHF	TGTGCCAGCAGTTACCCGGAACGGCCCCAGCATTTT	TRBJ1-5	TRBV6-6	.	.
CSGEIQETQYF	TGCAGTGGGGAAATACAAGAGACCCAGTACTTC	TRBJ2-5	TRBV20-1	.	.
CASSLAAGGNTIYF	TGTGCCAGCAGTTTAGCCGCGGGTGGAAACACCATATATTTT	TRBJ1-3	TRBV27	.	.
CASSLGLPLSYNSPLHF	TGTGCCAGCAGCCTGGGACTCCCACTCTCCTATAATTCACCCCTCCACTTT	TRBJ1-6	TRBV27	.	.
CASSHIVAVTYGYTF	TGTGCCAGCAGCCATATTGTCGCGGTGACCTATGGCTACACCTTC	TRBJ1-2	TRBV7-9	.	.
CASSQDWTGSYGYTF	TGTGCCAGCTCTCAGGATTGGACAGGGAGCTATGGCTACACCTTC	TRBJ1-2	TRBV18	TRBD1	once
CASSRGQSNTEAFF	TGCGCCAGCAGCAGAGGGCAGTCGAACACTGAAGCTTTCTTT	TRBJ1-1	TRBV5-1	.	.
CASSPLGPKDEQYF	TGCGCCAGCAGCCCCCTGGGACCGAAAGACGAGCAGTACTTC	TRBJ2-7	TRBV4-1	.	.
CAISESTVETQYF	TGTGCCATCAGTGAGTCGACGGTGGAGACCCAGTACTTC	TRBJ2-5	TRBV10-3	.	.
CASSLAQGLPRDTQYF	TGTGCCAGCAGCTTAGCCCAGGGACTACCCCGGGATACGCAGTATTTT	TRBJ2-3	TRBV7-2	TRBD2	.
CASSFISPVGEQYF	TGTGCCAGCAGCTTTATCAGCCCGGTCGGCGAGCAGTACTTC	TRBJ2-7	TRBV21-1	.	.
CASSFDSGYGYTF	TGTGCCAGCAGTTTCGACAGCGGCTATGGCTACACCTTC	TRBJ1-2	TRBV28	.	once
CASSSLGGGGEKLFF	TGTGCCAGCAGCTCACTCGGGGGCGGGGGTGAAAAACTGTTTTTT	TRBJ1-4	TRBV11-2	.	.
CASSGRQSGNTIYF	TGTGCCAGCAGTGGTAGACAGTCCGGAAACACCATATATTTT	TRBJ1-3	TRBV27	.	.
CASSLSPSSGTGELFF	TGTGCCAGCAGCTTATCTCCGTCCTCGGGCACCGGGGAGCTGTTTTTT	TRBJ2-2	TRBV7-3	.	.
CASSERPREGYGYTF	TGTGCCAGCAGTGAACGCCCCAGGGAGGGCTATGGCTACACCTTC	TRBJ1-2	TRBV2	.	.
CASSHPGLDTEAFF	TGCGCCAGCAGCCACCCGGGGTTAGACACTGAAGCTTTCTTT	TRBJ1-1	TRBV4-1	.	.
CASSQDRRADTQYF	TGCGCCAGCAGCCAAGATCGTAGGGCAGATACGCAGTATTTT	TRBJ2-3	TRBV4-1	.	.
CACRDRVGGANVLTF	TGTGCCTGCCGGGACAGGGTGGGAGGGGCCAACGTCCTGACTTTC	TRBJ2-6	TRBV6-1	TRBD1	.
CASRPTSGGFTSRTDTQYF	TGTGCCAGTAGACCGACTAGCGGGGGATTCACCTCGCGGACAGATACGCAGTATTTT	TRBJ2-3	TRBV19	TRBD2	once